These 15 T cell receptor beta chains originate from one sample sequenced in a study of tumor and adjacent non-tumor tissue in lung cancer. TCRbeta libraries were built with three rounds of nested PCR, modified from ARM-PCR. Each CDR3 protein gets one entry after TCRdb re-called the multiplex PCR reads with MiXCR. The sample yields 60,000 or so distinct CDR3 sequences, around two thirds seen once. No cell sorting was done before RNA was extracted from the tissue. The normal lung tissue was taken more than 3 cm from the tumor edge. Material for sequencing was distant non-tumor lung tissue. These TCRs come from a man in his 70s with non-small cell lung cancer.

In the case of this clonotype: The germline gene is not matched at one end of the junction; a read error may be the cause. The gene calls are TRBV11-1 and TRBJ2-1; possible D gene TRBD2, 6 bases. The germline CDR1 and CDR2 sequences are SGHAT and FQDESV (reference sequence). The CDR3 loop spans 14 amino acids. The CDR3 loop is CASSPRTGVGEQLF. CDR3 nucleotides: TGTGCCAGCAGCCCCCGGACGGGGGTGGGTGAGCAGCTCTTC.

The V and J genes are TRBV28 and TRBJ2-2, with 7 positions matching TRBD1. Trimming at V came to 5 bases and at J to 6 bases, leaving 12 bases not matched to a gene. The CDR3 runs 16 residues. CDR1 is MDHEN, CDR2 SYDVKM, per germline. CDR3 in amino acids: CASSENRGPGSGELFF. The CDR3 nucleotides read TGTGCCAGCAGTGAAAACAGGGGACCGGGATCCGGGGAGCTGTTTTTT.

CDR3 DNA: TGTGCCACCAGCAGAGATAGCGCGGGGGGGACCCAGTACTTC. Its protein is CATSRDSAGGTQYF. The chain uses TRBV15 and TRBJ2-5, with TRBD2 matching over 8 bases. V lost 0 bases and J lost 7; bases outside the gene matches: 4. The CDR3 has 14 residues. From germline, CDR1 is LNHNV and CDR2 YYDKDF (reference sequence).

This clonotype was found a few times. This chain uses TRBV7-8 with TRBJ2-7; D perhaps matches TRBD1 (6 bases). In germline, CDR1 is SGHVS, CDR2 FQNEAQ. Trimming took off 0 bases at V and 1 base at J, with 13 bases between the two ends. The CDR3 contains 16 residues. CDR3 in amino acids: CASSLALDRGSYEQYF. In DNA form, the CDR3 reads TGTGCCAGCAGCTTAGCGCTGGACAGAGGGTCCTACGAGCAGTACTTC.

As concerns this clonotype: One junction end disagrees with the germline gene, perhaps due to a read error. This chain uses TRBV4-2 with TRBJ1-5; D possibly corresponds to TRBD1 (6 bases). From germline, CDR1 is LGHNA and CDR2 YNFKEQ. This CDR3 region has 16 residues. The CDR3: CASSQDPQGQAQPQYF. The DNA for the CDR3 is TGTGCCAGCAGCCAAGATCCCCAGGGGCAGGCTCAGCCCCAGTATTTC.

Only one count was recorded for this clonotype. The junction does not match germline at one end; this may be a read error. V gene TRBV29-1 combines with J gene TRBJ2-1, with D perhaps TRBD2 (6 bases). This CDR3 comprises 13 residues. From germline, CDR1 is SQVTM and CDR2 ANQGSEA. This CDR3 is CSADSSGYHEQFF. In nucleotides, the CDR3 is TGTAGCGCGGACTCCAGCGGGTACCATGAGCAGTTCTTC.

Turning to this clonotype: The germline gene is not matched at one end of the junction; a read error may be the cause. This chain connects TRBV6-1 to TRBJ2-3; tentatively, D is TRBD2 (5 bases). The CDR3 consists of 12 residues. Looked up from germline, CDR1 is MNHNS and CDR2 is SASEGT. The CDR3 nucleotides read TGCGCTAGCAGGAACGGGGTGGATACGCAGTATTTT. Translating gives CASRNGVDTQYF.

Turning to this clonotype: A much larger clone sits a single nucleotide away, making a read error possible. V gene TRBV20-1 combines with J gene TRBJ2-1, with a possible D match to TRBD2 (6 bases). Germline CDR1 is DFQATT and CDR2 is SNEGSKA (reference sequence). Trimming removed 6 bases at V and 10 bases at J, with 28 bases between. The CDR3 length is 16 residues. For the CDR3, the DNA is TGCAGTGCCCCCCGCGTAACGGGACTCAGGGTGGGAGAGCAGTTCTTC. This codes for CSAPRVTGLRVGEQFF.

This clonotype has more than one count but fewer than ten. This sequence joins TRBV30 and TRBJ2-7, with 7 bases aligning to TRBD2. The CDR3 spans 12 residues. Looked up from germline, CDR1 is GTSNPN and CDR2 is SVGIG (reference sequence). With 2 bases clipped from V and 3 bases from J, the junction kept 1 base outside the gene matches. In DNA, the CDR3 is TGTGCCTGGAGTCGCGGGGGCTACGAGCAGTACTTC. Translated: CAWSRGGYEQYF.

Concerning this clonotype: A much larger clone lies a single base off, so this may be a read error. The gene calls are TRBV5-6 and TRBJ1-5; 7 nucleotides line up with TRBD1. The better agreement between TRBJ2-3 and the DNA end casts doubt on the J call. This CDR3 comprises 14 residues. The germline V gene has CDR1 SGHDT and CDR2 YYEEEE. The CDR3 region has the DNA TGTGCCAGCAGCATACAGGGGCTCAATCAGCCCCAGTATTTT. The encoded protein is CASSIQGLNQPQYF.

The sample holds many counts of this clonotype. V gene TRBV7-8 combines with J gene TRBJ2-7, with a possible D match to TRBD1 (5 bases). V shed 0 bases and J shed 7 bases, with 25 bases lying between them. CDR3 length: 18 amino acids. The germline CDR1 and CDR2 sequences are SGHVS and FQNEAQ. CDR3 DNA: TGTGCCAGCAGCTTAGCGGGGCTAGGAAGCAACTCGTTTTGGGAGCAGTACTTC. Amino acid sequence: CASSLAGLGSNSFWEQYF. Full variable domain (missing parts from reference TRBV7-8 and TRBJ2-7): GAGVSQSPRYKVAKRGQDVALRCDPISGHVSLFWYQQALGQGPEFLTYFQNEAQLDKSGLPSDRFFAERPEGSVSTLKIQRTQQEDSAVYLCASSLAGLGSNSFWEQYFGPGTRLTVT.

The chain employs TRBV4-2 and TRBJ2-2; TRBD1 is a possible D gene (6 bases). This CDR3 contains 15 residues. The V end was cut by 4 bases, the J end by 9 bases, with 18 bases between. Germline V CDR1 and CDR2: LGHNA, YNFKEQ. The CDR3 DNA sequence: TGTGCCAGCAGCCCAGGGACAAGGGATACCAGGGAGCTGTTTTTT. Its translation is CASSPGTRDTRELFF.

Many counts were recorded for this clonotype. V gene TRBV28 combines with J gene TRBJ1-6; tentatively, D is TRBD1 (6 bases). Germline CDR1 and CDR2: MDHEN and SYDVKM. The CDR3 spans 14 residues. V was cut by 3 bases and J by 8 bases, with 11 bases left in between. CDR3 loop: CASSFRQGYSPLHF. The DNA of the CDR3 is TGTGCCAGCAGTTTTAGGCAGGGGTATTCACCCCTCCACTTT.

About this clonotype itself: A much larger clone sits a single nucleotide away, making a read error possible. This rearrangement joins TRBV27 to TRBJ2-3; no definite D call. CDR3 length: 16 amino acids. In germline, CDR1 is MNHEY, CDR2 SMNVEV (reference sequence). V lost 6 bases and J lost 4, with 20 bases in between. Here the CDR3 reads CASRNFGPPIPDTQYF. The CDR3 DNA sequence: TGTGCCAGCAGAAACTTCGGGCCCCCAATCCCAGATACGCAGTATTTT.

This clonotype was recorded a few times. The chain has TRBV10-3 and TRBJ2-7; D is ambiguous. Germline-derived CDR1 and CDR2 are ENHRY and SYGVKD. The CDR3 consists of 12 residues. V was shortened by 11 bases and J by 4 bases, with 15 bases between the two germline ends. The CDR3 DNA follows: TGTGCCGCCAGGAAGGTAAATTACGAGCAGTACTTC. This codes for CAARKVNYEQYF.